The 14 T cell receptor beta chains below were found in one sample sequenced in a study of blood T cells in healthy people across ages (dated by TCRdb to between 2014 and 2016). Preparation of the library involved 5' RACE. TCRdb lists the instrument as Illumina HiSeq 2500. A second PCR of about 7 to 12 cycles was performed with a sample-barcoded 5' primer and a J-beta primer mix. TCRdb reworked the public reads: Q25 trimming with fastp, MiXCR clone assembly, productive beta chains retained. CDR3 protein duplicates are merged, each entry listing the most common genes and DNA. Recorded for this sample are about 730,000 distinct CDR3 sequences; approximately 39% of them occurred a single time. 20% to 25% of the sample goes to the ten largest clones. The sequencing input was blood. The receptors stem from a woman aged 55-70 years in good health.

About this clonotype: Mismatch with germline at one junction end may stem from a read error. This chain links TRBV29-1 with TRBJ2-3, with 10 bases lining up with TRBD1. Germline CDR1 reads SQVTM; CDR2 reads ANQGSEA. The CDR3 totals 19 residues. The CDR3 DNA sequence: TGCAGCGTTAAAGATTTCCACACGACAGGGGGCTGGATCACAGATACGCAGTATTTT. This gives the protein CSVKDFHTTGGWITDTQYF.

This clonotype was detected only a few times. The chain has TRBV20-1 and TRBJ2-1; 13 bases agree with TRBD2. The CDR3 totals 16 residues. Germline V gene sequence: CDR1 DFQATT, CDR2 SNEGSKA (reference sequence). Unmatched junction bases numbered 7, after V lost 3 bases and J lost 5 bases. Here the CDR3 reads CSARSPTSGGNNEQFF. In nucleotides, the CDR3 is TGCAGTGCTAGGAGCCCGACTAGCGGGGGGAACAATGAGCAGTTCTTC.

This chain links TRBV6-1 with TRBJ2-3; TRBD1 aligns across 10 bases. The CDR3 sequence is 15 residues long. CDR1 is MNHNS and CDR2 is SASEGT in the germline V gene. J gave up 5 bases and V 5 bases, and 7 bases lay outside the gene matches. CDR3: CASSPRTGGEDTQYF. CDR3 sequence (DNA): TGTGCCAGCAGTCCCCGGACAGGGGGAGAAGATACGCAGTATTTT.

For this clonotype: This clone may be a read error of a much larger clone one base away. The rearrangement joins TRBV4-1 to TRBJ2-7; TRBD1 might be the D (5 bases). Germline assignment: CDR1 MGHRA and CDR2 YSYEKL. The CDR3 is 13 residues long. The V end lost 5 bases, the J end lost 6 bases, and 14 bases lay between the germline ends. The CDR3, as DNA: TGCGCCAGCAGCAGGGGTTTGAGCTGCGAGCAGTACTTC. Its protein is CASSRGLSCEQYF.

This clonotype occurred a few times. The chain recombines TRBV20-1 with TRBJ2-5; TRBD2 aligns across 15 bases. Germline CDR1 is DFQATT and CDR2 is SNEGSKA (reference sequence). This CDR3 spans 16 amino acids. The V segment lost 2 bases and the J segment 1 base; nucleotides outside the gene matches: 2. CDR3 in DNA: TGCAGTGCTAGATCGGGACTAGCGGGGGGCCAAGAGACCCAGTACTTC. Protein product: CSARSGLAGGQETQYF.

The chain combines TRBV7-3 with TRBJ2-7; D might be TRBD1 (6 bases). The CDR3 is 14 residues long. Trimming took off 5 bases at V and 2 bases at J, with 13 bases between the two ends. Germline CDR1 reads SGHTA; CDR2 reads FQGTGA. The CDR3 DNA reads TGTGCCAGCAGCGTGGGTCCAGGGGCCTACGAGCAGTACTTC. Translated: CASSVGPGAYEQYF.

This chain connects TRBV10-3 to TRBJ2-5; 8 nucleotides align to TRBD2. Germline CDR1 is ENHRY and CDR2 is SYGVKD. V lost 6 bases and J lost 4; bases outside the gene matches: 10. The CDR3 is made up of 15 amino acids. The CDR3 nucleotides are TGTGCCATCAGCCTTAGCGGGATAATGGGAGAGACCCAGTACTTC. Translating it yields CAISLSGIMGETQYF.

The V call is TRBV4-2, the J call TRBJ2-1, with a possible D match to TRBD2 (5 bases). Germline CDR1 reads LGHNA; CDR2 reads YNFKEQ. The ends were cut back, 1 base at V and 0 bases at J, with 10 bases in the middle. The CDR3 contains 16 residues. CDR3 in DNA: TGTGCCAGCAGCCAAGTTTTTGGGAGCTCCTACAATGAGCAGTTCTTC. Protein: CASSQVFGSSYNEQFF.

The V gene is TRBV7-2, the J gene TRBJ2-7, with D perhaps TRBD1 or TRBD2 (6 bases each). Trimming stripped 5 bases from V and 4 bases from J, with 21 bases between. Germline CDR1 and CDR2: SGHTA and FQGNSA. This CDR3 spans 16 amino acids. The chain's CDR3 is CASSPGGPPRDYEQYF. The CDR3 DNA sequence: TGTGCCAGCAGCCCCGGGGGCCCCCCAAGGGATTACGAGCAGTACTTC.

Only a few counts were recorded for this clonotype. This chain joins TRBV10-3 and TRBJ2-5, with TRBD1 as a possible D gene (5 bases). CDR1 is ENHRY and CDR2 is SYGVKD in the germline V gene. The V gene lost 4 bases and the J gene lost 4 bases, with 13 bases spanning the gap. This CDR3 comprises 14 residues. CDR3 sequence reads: CAISGWAGRETQYF. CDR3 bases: TGTGCCATCAGTGGATGGGCAGGGCGAGAGACCCAGTACTTC.

CDR3 protein: CATGRQGVGSYNEQFF. The CDR3 region has the DNA TGTGCCACCGGCCGTCAGGGAGTAGGGTCCTACAATGAGCAGTTCTTC. The J gene is TRBJ2-1, the V gene TRBV6-6; D tentatively fits TRBD1 or TRBD2 (5 bases each). Germline CDR1 reads MNHNY; CDR2 reads SVGAGI (reference sequence). This CDR3 contains 16 residues. V shed 10 bases and J shed 1 base, with 20 bases lying between them.

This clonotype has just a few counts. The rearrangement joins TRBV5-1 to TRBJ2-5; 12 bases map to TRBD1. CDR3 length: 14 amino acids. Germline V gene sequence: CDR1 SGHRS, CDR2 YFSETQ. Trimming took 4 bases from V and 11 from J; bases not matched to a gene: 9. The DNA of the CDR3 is TGCGCCAGCAGCGCCGGGACAGGGGGCGGTGAGCAGTACTTC. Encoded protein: CASSAGTGGGEQYF.

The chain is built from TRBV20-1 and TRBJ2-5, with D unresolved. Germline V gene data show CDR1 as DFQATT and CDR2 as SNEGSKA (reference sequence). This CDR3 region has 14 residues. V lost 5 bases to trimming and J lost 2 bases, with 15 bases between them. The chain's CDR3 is CSAYPLSGQETQYF. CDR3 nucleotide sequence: TGCAGTGCTTATCCCCTGTCAGGACAAGAGACCCAGTACTTC.

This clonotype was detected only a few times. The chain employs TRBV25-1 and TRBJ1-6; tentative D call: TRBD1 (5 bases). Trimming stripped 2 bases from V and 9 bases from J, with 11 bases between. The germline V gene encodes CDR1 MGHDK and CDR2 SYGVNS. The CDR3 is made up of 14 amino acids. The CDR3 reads CASSEPGYGSPLHF. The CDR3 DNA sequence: TGTGCCAGCAGTGAACCAGGGTATGGTTCACCCCTCCACTTT. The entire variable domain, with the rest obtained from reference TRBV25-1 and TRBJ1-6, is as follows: EADIYQTPRYLVIGTGKKITLECSQTMGHDKMYWYQQDPGMELHLIHYSYGVNSTEKGDLSSESTVSRIRTEHFPLTLESARPSHTSQYLCASSEPGYGSPLHFGNGTRLTVT.